This T cell receptor (beta chain) was captured in a study of T cells in Graves' hyperthyroidism and ophthalmopathy. Overall study: Peripheral blood was taken when the disease was first diagnosed, before any treatment began.

Inclusion characteristics of ophthalmopathy patients comprised a Clinical Activity Score of at least 3, a NOSPECS grade of at least 4, and duration under 3 months. Criteria for exclusion of patients were uncontrolled infection, other autoimmune disease, pregnancy or lactation. RNA transcripts gave rise to amplified TCR beta CDR3 regions. When the TCR CDR3 underwent first-round RT-PCR, the HTBI primer set was used. TCRdb fed the multiplex PCR reads into MiXCR, producing one record per CDR3 protein. The repertoire holds about 610,000 distinct CDR3 sequences, with roughly 14% as singletons. The specimen was blood. This clonotype was obtained from a woman aged 40 to 50 with Graves' ophthalmopathy.

The CDR3 coding sequence is TGTGCCAGCAGTCAGGGATCAGGTGGCTACACCTTC. This sequence encodes CASSQGSGGYTF. V gene TRBV6-1 combines with J gene TRBJ1-2, with D maybe TRBD1 (5 bases). The length of the CDR3 is 12 residues. The germline CDR1 and CDR2 sequences are MNHNS and SASEGT. With 5 bases removed from V and 7 bases from J, the gap between germline ends came to 11 bases.